These T cell receptor beta chains were read from a single sample in a study of cytomegalovirus exposure and HLA in healthy donors. Clones were read by immunoSEQ multiplex PCR, and TCRdb kept only the in-frame ones, dropping some. The sample has 250,000 to 350,000 clones; about four fifths are singletons. The sequencing sample was made of PBMCs. These receptor sequences come from a girl between 2 and 10 years old in good health and CMV-seronegative. Both conserved end residues are part of each CDR3. The D gene is left open where the match is weak. Size is stated for part of the rows, as once, few or many counts, or as a class when the clone is expanded.

j_call,clone_size,d_call,v_call,cdr3_aa,cdr3_nt
TRBJ2-2,NA,NA,TRBV27,CASSQYTGELFF,TGTGCCAGCAGTCAGTACACCGGGGAGCTGTTTTTT
TRBJ2-1,NA,NA,TRBV6-1,CASSEEWDSNEQFF,TGTGCCAGCAGTGAAGAATGGGACTCCAATGAGCAGTTCTTC
TRBJ1-5,NA,NA,TRBV7-6,CASSLAGRPNQPQHF,TGTGCCAGCAGCTTAGCCGGCAGGCCTAATCAGCCCCAGCATTTT
TRBJ2-5,NA,TRBD1,TRBV6-5,CASSYSTAGGRETQYF,TGTGCCAGCAGTTACTCCACGGCAGGGGGCAGGGAGACCCAGTACTTC
TRBJ1-4,NA,NA,TRBV11-2,CASSLIPGGAWRNEKLFF,TGTGCCAGCAGCTTAATCCCGGGAGGCGCATGGAGGAATGAAAAACTGTTTTTT
TRBJ2-7,NA,TRBD2,TRBV6-1,CASSILAGVYEQYF,TGTGCCAGCAGCATCCTAGCGGGAGTCTACGAGCAGTACTTC
TRBJ2-1,NA,NA,TRBV18,CASSPPQGGKGVGSEQFF,TGTGCCAGCTCACCACCGCAAGGCGGAAAGGGGGTTGGGAGTGAGCAGTTCTTC
TRBJ1-6,NA,TRBD1,TRBV6-5,CASSYSDRDQSPLHF,TGTGCCAGCAGTTACTCGGACAGGGATCAATCACCCCTCCACTTT
TRBJ2-1,NA,NA,TRBV7-9,CASPKVEGRPSATYNEQFF,TGTGCCAGCCCCAAGGTTGAGGGGCGACCTAGCGCTACCTACAATGAGCAGTTCTTC
TRBJ2-7,NA,TRBD2,TRBV10-2,CASSEGLAGYEQYF,TGCGCCAGCAGTGAAGGTCTAGCGGGCTACGAGCAGTACTTC
TRBJ1-1,few,TRBD1,TRBV5-1,CASKKIGGGDTEAFF,TGCGCCAGCAAGAAAATAGGGGGCGGGGACACTGAAGCTTTCTTT
TRBJ2-7,NA,TRBD2,TRBV28,CAESRGVELEQYF,TGTGCCGAATCGCGGGGGGTAGAACTCGAGCAGTACTTC
TRBJ1-4,NA,TRBD1,TRBV27,CASSLDRGEKLFF,TGTGCCAGCAGTCTGGACAGGGGTGAAAAACTGTTTTTT
TRBJ2-7,NA,NA,TRBV2,CASVGGSYEQYF,TGTGCCAGCGTCGGGGGCTCCTACGAGCAGTACTTC
TRBJ2-2,NA,NA,TRBV5-1,CASRGKRGGTGELFF,TGCGCCAGCAGGGGTAAGAGGGGAGGCACCGGGGAGCTGTTTTTT
TRBJ2-2,NA,NA,TRBV27,CASSPLTGELFF,TGTGCCAGCAGTCCCCTCACCGGGGAGCTGTTTTTT
TRBJ2-2,NA,NA,TRBV18,CASSRGVYTGELFF,TGTGCCAGCTCCCGGGGAGTCTACACCGGGGAGCTGTTTTTT
TRBJ2-5,NA,NA,TRBV20-1,CSATRKTQYF,TGCAGTGCTACCAGAAAGACCCAGTACTTC
TRBJ2-5,NA,TRBD1,TRBV5-1,CASRPATGGETQYF,TGCGCCAGCAGGCCGGCGACAGGGGGAGAGACCCAGTACTTC
TRBJ2-7,NA,NA,TRBV6-1,CASSTGSYEQYF,TGTGCCAGCAGTACAGGGTCCTACGAGCAGTACTTC
TRBJ2-7,few,TRBD2,TRBV28,CASGGDSYEQYF,TGTGCCAGCGGGGGGGACTCCTACGAGCAGTACTTC
TRBJ2-1,NA,NA,TRBV7-3,CASSVVGNEQFF,TGTGCCAGCAGCGTCGTCGGCAATGAGCAGTTCTTC
TRBJ2-2,NA,NA,TRBV7-9,CASSGMTSGELFF,TGTGCCAGCAGCGGAATGACTAGTGGGGAGCTGTTTTTT
TRBJ1-2,NA,TRBD1,TRBV5-1,CASSSTPHRGSNYGYTF,TGCGCCAGCAGCTCGACCCCCCACAGGGGGTCTAACTATGGCTACACCTTC
TRBJ1-1,NA,TRBD1,TRBV6-6,CASSYLTGRGTEAFF,TGTGCCAGCAGTTACCTGACAGGGAGAGGAACTGAAGCTTTCTTT
TRBJ2-5,NA,NA,TRBV19,CASSDSSIRETQYF,TGTGCCAGTTCGGACAGCTCCATCAGGGAGACCCAGTACTTC
TRBJ2-1,few,TRBD1,TRBV19,CASSRARGLSYNEQFF,TGTGCCAGTAGTCGGGCCAGGGGGCTTAGCTACAATGAGCAGTTCTTC
TRBJ2-5,NA,TRBD1,TRBV2,CASRGQPQETQYF,TGTGCCAGCAGGGGACAGCCTCAAGAGACCCAGTACTTC
TRBJ2-1,few,TRBD2,TRBV6-1,CASSELAGGKNEQFF,TGTGCCAGCAGTGAATTGGCGGGGGGGAAGAATGAGCAGTTCTTC
TRBJ2-2,NA,NA,TRBV10-3,CAIARTGGGELFF,TGTGCCATCGCACGGACCGGGGGCGGGGAGCTGTTTTTT